This T cell receptor (beta chain) stems from a study of CD8 T cells in Susac syndrome. V shed 4 bases, J shed 8 bases, and the junction held 5 bases outside the gene matches. The CDR3 length is 13 residues. Germline V gives CDR1 DFQATT, CDR2 SNEGSKA (reference sequence). RNA amounts of about 0.5 to 1 ug underwent reverse transcription with random hexamers. An immunoSEQ multiplex PCR generated amplified TCR beta CDR3 products spanning 54 Vbeta and 13 Jbeta. TCRdb reanalysed the immunoSEQ multiplex PCR reads using MiXCR and keeps one entry per CDR3 protein. The sample has about 190,000 distinct CDR3 sequences; 80% to 95% are singletons.

The genes are TRBV20-1 and TRBJ1-4; 9 nucleotides agree with TRBD1. The TCR originated in a human donor in good health. Sequencing input: CD4+ T cells from PBMCs. CDR3 amino acids: CSATTGGREKLFF. DNA of the CDR3: TGCAGTGCTACGACAGGGGGGAGGGAAAAACTGTTTTTT.